A single sample is the source of the 8 T cell receptor beta chains below, sequenced in a study of blood T cell repertoires in COVID-19. Data came from immunoSEQ multiplex PCR; TCRdb stores just in-frame clones and leaves some out. The repertoire consists of about 320,000 clones, with over 90% occurring once and the leading ten covering approximately 4.1%. Input material: PBMCs or T cells enriched from blood (not recorded which). The receptors originated from a woman in her thirties who had been exposed to COVID-19.

The chain joins TRBV15 to TRBJ2-3, with 8 bases identical to TRBD2. CDR1 is LNHNV and CDR2 is YYDKDF in the germline V gene (reference sequence). CDR3 length: 16 residues. Trimming removed 0 bases from V and 4 bases from J; junction bases left unmatched: 6. The CDR3 DNA is TGTGCCACCAGCAGAGAGGTCAGCGGGGGCGCAGATACGCAGTATTTT. Protein: CATSREVSGGADTQYF.

V gene TRBV19 combines with J gene TRBJ1-1; D unclear. The CDR3 loop spans 14 amino acids. The V gene lost 4 bases and the J gene lost 4 bases, with 13 bases spanning the gap. CDR1 is LNHDA, CDR2 SQIVND, per germline (reference sequence). The CDR3 loop is CASSKQEEGTEAFF. For the CDR3, the DNA is TGTGCCAGTAGTAAGCAGGAGGAGGGCACTGAAGCTTTCTTT.

This chain uses TRBV10-3 with TRBJ1-5; possibly TRBD1 for D (5 bases). Trimming shortened V by 4 bases and J by 6 bases, and 10 bases separated the two germline ends. The CDR3 has 13 residues. Germline-derived CDR1 and CDR2 are ENHRY and SYGVKD. CDR3 bases: TGTGCCATCAGTGGAGGTCAGGGTCAGCCCCAGCATTTT. This gives the protein CAISGGQGQPQHF.

This sequence joins TRBV9 and TRBJ2-7; D uncertain. The CDR3 runs 15 residues. V lost 0 bases and J lost 2, with 12 bases in between. CDR1 and CDR2 (germline): SGDLS, YYNGEE. As DNA, the CDR3 is TGTGCCAGCAGCGTAGTTTCACAGTTAGCCTACGAGCAGTACTTC. Residues: CASSVVSQLAYEQYF.

Written as DNA, the CDR3 is TGTGCCAGTAGTCAGGGGCTAGCGGGGGCCCTGAGAACCGGGGAGCTGTTTTTT. This gives the protein CASSQGLAGALRTGELFF. The chain employs TRBV19 and TRBJ2-2, with 10 bases identical to TRBD2. V lost 5 bases and J lost 5; bases outside the gene matches: 14. The CDR3 totals 18 residues. CDR1 LNHDA and CDR2 SQIVND come from the germline V gene (reference sequence).

Concerning this clone: In the same sample, other DNA sequences code for this CDR3. The chain recombines TRBV7-2 with TRBJ2-7, with D possibly matching TRBD1 (6 bases). Germline V CDR1 and CDR2: SGHTA, FQGNSA. With 1 base removed from V and 1 base from J, the gap between germline ends came to 8 bases. The CDR3 length is 14 residues. Here the CDR3 reads CASSLDRESYEQYF. In nucleotides, the CDR3 is TGTGCCAGCAGCTTAGACAGGGAGTCCTACGAGCAGTACTTC.

This clone has more than one count but fewer than ten. CDR3 sequence (DNA): TGTGCCTGGAGTGTAGTAGAGAGTAATTCACCCCTCCACTTT. This gives the protein CAWSVVESNSPLHF. The chain has TRBV30 and TRBJ1-6; D is ambiguous. Deletions cut 0 bases from V and 6 bases from J, with 9 bases between. The CDR3 runs to 14 residues. CDR1 and CDR2 from the germline V gene are GTSNPN and SVGIG (reference sequence).

The gene calls are TRBV7-9 and TRBJ1-6, with TRBD1 identical over 7 bases. Per germline, CDR1 SEHNR and CDR2 FQNEAQ (reference sequence). CDR3 length: 15 amino acids. V lost 3 bases, J lost 7 bases, and 6 bases stayed unmatched. The DNA for the CDR3 is TGTGCCAGCAGCTTCCAACAGGGGTCAAATTCACCCCTCCACTTT. Its translation: CASSFQQGSNSPLHF.